The rows below give T cell receptor beta chains drawn from one sample of a study of beta chain features in type 1 diabetes. Sequenced by immunoSEQ multiplex PCR; TCRdb stores in-frame clones only, minus some. Of 350,000 to 400,000 clones listed, more than 13% are singletons. The sequencing input was naive CD4+ T cells from blood. All receptors derive from a woman aged 18-29 years in good health. CDR3s include the opening cysteine and the closing phenylalanine or tryptophan. A D gene is named only where the DNA matches it firmly. Expanded clones get a size class; other rows say once, few or many, or leave the size out.

len,abundance,j_gene,d_gene,v_gene,CDR3nt,CDR3aa
15,few,TRBJ2-7,-,TRBV15,TGTGCCACCAGCAGAGATGAGTGGTCTAAATACGAGCAGTACTTC,CATSRDEWSKYEQYF
16,few,TRBJ2-7,-,TRBV14,TGTGCCAGCAGCCATGCCATGCTTGATAGCTCCTACGAGCAGTACTTC,CASSHAMLDSSYEQYF
15,-,TRBJ2-6,-,TRBV7-9,TGTGCCAGCAGCTCCCGGAGCTCTGGGGCCAACGTCCTGACTTTC,CASSSRSSGANVLTF
15,-,TRBJ2-3,-,TRBV10-3,TGTGCCATCAGTGAGTCCAGTCTGAGCACAGATACGCAGTATTTT,CAISESSLSTDTQYF
11,-,TRBJ2-5,-,TRBV20-1,TGCAGTGCTAGAGTCCGGGAGACCCAGTACTTC,CSARVRETQYF
17,-,TRBJ1-5,-,TRBV7-2,TGTGCCAGCAGAACCGGGACCGGGAGTTATAGCAATCAGCCCCAGCATTTT,CASRTGTGSYSNQPQHF
13,-,TRBJ1-1,-,TRBV27,TGTGCCAGCAGTTCTACAGGGTCCGCTGAAGCTTTCTTT,CASSSTGSAEAFF
14,-,TRBJ1-5,TRBD1,TRBV9,TGTGCCAGCAGCGTAGACAGGGGAAATCAGCCCCAGCATTTT,CASSVDRGNQPQHF
13,-,TRBJ2-1,-,TRBV7-9,TGTGCCAGCAGCTTGATAGCTTACAATGAGCAGTTCTTC,CASSLIAYNEQFF
14,few,TRBJ2-1,-,TRBV18,TGTGCCAGCTCACCGGCAACTACCTACAATGAGCAGTTCTTC,CASSPATTYNEQFF
20,few,TRBJ2-2,TRBD1,TRBV19,TGTGCCAGTAGACAAATGGTTGGACAGGGGGTCCCTAACAACACCGGGGAGCTGTTTTTT,CASRQMVGQGVPNNTGELFF
11,few,TRBJ1-2,-,TRBV30,TGTGCCTGGAGTCTAGGATATGGCTACACCTTC,CAWSLGYGYTF
14,few,TRBJ2-7,-,TRBV11-2,TGTGCCAGCAGCTCGACAGTGAGCCTCTACGAGCAGTACTTC,CASSSTVSLYEQYF
14,-,TRBJ2-7,-,TRBV18,TGTGCCAGCTCACCACCTGCCGGAGCCTACGAGCAGTACTTC,CASSPPAGAYEQYF
15,-,TRBJ2-5,TRBD2,TRBV30,TGTGCCTGGAGCGCCCGGACTAGCGGGAGGGGGACCCAGTACTTC,CAWSARTSGRGTQYF
15,-,TRBJ1-2,-,TRBV7-9,TGTGCCAGCAGCTTAGTGGTCTCCTACCCCGATGGCTACACCTTC,CASSLVVSYPDGYTF
13,few,TRBJ2-1,-,TRBV27,TGTGCCAGCAGCCAACCCAGCGTTAATGAGCAGTTCTTC,CASSQPSVNEQFF
14,few,TRBJ2-3,TRBD1,TRBV7-9,TGTGCCAGCAGGACAGGGGCCGGCACAGATACGCAGTATTTT,CASRTGAGTDTQYF
16,few,TRBJ2-7,-,TRBV18,TGTGCCAGCTCACCACTCGGCGGGCTAAACTCCTACGAGCAGTACTTC,CASSPLGGLNSYEQYF
17,-,TRBJ2-6,-,TRBV30,TGTGCCTGGAGGCGTAACGTCGGGGGCTCTGGGGCCAACGTCCTGACTTTC,CAWRRNVGGSGANVLTF
15,-,TRBJ2-2,TRBD2,TRBV9,TGTGCCAGCAGCGGGCTAGCGGGAGTATCCGGGGAGCTGTTTTTT,CASSGLAGVSGELFF
13,-,TRBJ1-2,-,TRBV19,TGTGCCAGTAGTCGAACACCCAGGGAAGGCTACACCTTC,CASSRTPREGYTF
17,few,TRBJ2-2,TRBD2,TRBV29-1,TGCAGCGTGCCAGGGTTATACCCAGCGGGAGGCGCCGGGGAGCTGTTTTTT,CSVPGLYPAGGAGELFF
14,few,TRBJ2-1,-,TRBV29-1,TGCACCACGACCCCCAGGGGAACAGGTGATGAGCAGTTCTTC,CTTTPRGTGDEQFF
15,-,TRBJ2-2,-,TRBV5-1,TGCGCCAGCAGCTTGGGACAGAGGACGACCGGGGAGCTGTTTTTT,CASSLGQRTTGELFF
18,-,TRBJ2-2,TRBD2,TRBV9,TGTGCCAGCAGCGTAGGGACTAGCGGGACCGCGAACACCGGGGAGCTGTTTTTT,CASSVGTSGTANTGELFF
15,-,TRBJ2-3,TRBD2,TRBV11-2,TGTGCCAGCAGCTTAGCCCTAGCGGGAACAGATACGCAGTATTTT,CASSLALAGTDTQYF
14,-,TRBJ1-1,TRBD1,TRBV2,TGTGCCAGCCTACGACAGGGCAGAGACACTGAAGCTTTCTTT,CASLRQGRDTEAFF
15,-,TRBJ1-1,TRBD1,TRBV28,TGTGCCAGCAGTTTCCACCCGACAGGGAAGGGTGAAGCTTTCTTT,CASSFHPTGKGEAFF
16,few,TRBJ2-6,-,TRBV4-3,TGCGCCAGCAGCCAAGAAAGCTCTGCTGGGGCCAACGTCCTGACTTTC,CASSQESSAGANVLTF
15,-,TRBJ2-1,-,TRBV7-9,TGTGCCAGCAGCTTAGCAGGGAGCACCTACAATGAGCAGTTCTTC,CASSLAGSTYNEQFF
13,-,TRBJ2-3,-,TRBV19,TGTGCCAGTATTGAGGGAGGAGGGGATACGCAGTATTTT,CASIEGGGDTQYF
15,few,TRBJ2-7,TRBD2,TRBV6-5,TGTGCCAGCAGTTACGAAGCGGGAGGCAGTTACGAGCAGTACTTC,CASSYEAGGSYEQYF
16,few,TRBJ1-5,-,TRBV2,TGTGCCAGCAGTGAAGCGTGGCAGGTCCTCAATCAGCCCCAGCATTTT,CASSEAWQVLNQPQHF
9,-,TRBJ2-7,-,TRBV20-1,TGCAGTGTTACATACGAGCAGTACTTC,CSVTYEQYF
14,few,TRBJ2-7,-,TRBV30,TGTGCCTGGAGTGTACATCCATCTTCCTACGAGCAGTACTTC,CAWSVHPSSYEQYF
13,-,TRBJ2-5,TRBD1,TRBV11-3,TGTGCCAGCAGCTTTGACAGGGCTGAGACCCAGTACTTC,CASSFDRAETQYF
15,few,TRBJ2-5,-,TRBV5-1,TGCGCCAGCAGCTTGATGGAGGGATCGAGAGAGACCCAGTACTTC,CASSLMEGSRETQYF
15,-,TRBJ2-7,TRBD2,TRBV7-9,TGTGCCAGCAGCTTAGTAGCCGTGGGAGGGAACGAGCAGTACTTC,CASSLVAVGGNEQYF
16,few,TRBJ2-1,-,TRBV28,TGTGCCAGCTCCGCCGAGACACTCTCCTCCTACAATGAGCAGTTCTTC,CASSAETLSSYNEQFF
13,few,TRBJ1-1,-,TRBV30,TGTGCCTGGAGTGATGGAGTGAACACTGAAGCTTTCTTT,CAWSDGVNTEAFF
8,-,TRBJ1-1,-,TRBV28,TGTGCCAGCCCGGAAGCTTTCTTT,CASPEAFF
14,-,TRBJ2-2,-,TRBV7-9,TGTGCCAGCAGCTTAAAAAGGGAGATCGGGGAGCTGTTTTTT,CASSLKREIGELFF
16,-,TRBJ2-7,TRBD2,TRBV5-1,TGCGCCAGCAGCTTGGAGCGGGTTAGCGGGACCTACGAGCAGTACTTC,CASSLERVSGTYEQYF
15,-,TRBJ1-5,TRBD1,TRBV7-2,TGTGCCAGCAGCTTGGGACAGGGGGCTTATCAGCCCCAGCATTTT,CASSLGQGAYQPQHF
15,-,TRBJ2-7,-,TRBV5-4,TGTGCCAGCAGCTTGGGAGCGGGACAGGCCTACGAGCAGTACTTC,CASSLGAGQAYEQYF
13,few,TRBJ2-1,-,TRBV21-1,TGTGCCAGCAGCAAACAGGATTACAATGAGCAGTTCTTC,CASSKQDYNEQFF
17,-,TRBJ2-5,TRBD1,TRBV9,TGTGCCAGCAGCCCCCTAGAGGGGACAGAAAGACAAGAGACCCAGTACTTC,CASSPLEGTERQETQYF
14,-,TRBJ2-7,-,TRBV28,TGTGCCAGCAGTTTATCGGCGGGGGCGGGCGAGCAGTACTTC,CASSLSAGAGEQYF
13,-,TRBJ1-4,TRBD1,TRBV29-1,TGCAGCGTTCTCCGGGACAGTAATGAAAAACTGTTTTTT,CSVLRDSNEKLFF
15,-,TRBJ2-3,-,TRBV18,TGTGCCAGCTCACCCTCGGGACAAAACACAGATACGCAGTATTTT,CASSPSGQNTDTQYF
12,-,TRBJ2-7,TRBD1,TRBV28,TGTGCCAGTGGACAGGTACACTACGAGCAGTACTTC,CASGQVHYEQYF
15,-,TRBJ1-2,TRBD1,TRBV6-5,TGTGCCAGCAGTTACGAGGGACAGTCCCCTAGTGGCTACACCTTC,CASSYEGQSPSGYTF
18,few,TRBJ2-3,TRBD2,TRBV4-1,TGCGCCAGCAGCCAAGAAGTCGGGGCTAGCGGAAGCACAGATACGCAGTATTTT,CASSQEVGASGSTDTQYF